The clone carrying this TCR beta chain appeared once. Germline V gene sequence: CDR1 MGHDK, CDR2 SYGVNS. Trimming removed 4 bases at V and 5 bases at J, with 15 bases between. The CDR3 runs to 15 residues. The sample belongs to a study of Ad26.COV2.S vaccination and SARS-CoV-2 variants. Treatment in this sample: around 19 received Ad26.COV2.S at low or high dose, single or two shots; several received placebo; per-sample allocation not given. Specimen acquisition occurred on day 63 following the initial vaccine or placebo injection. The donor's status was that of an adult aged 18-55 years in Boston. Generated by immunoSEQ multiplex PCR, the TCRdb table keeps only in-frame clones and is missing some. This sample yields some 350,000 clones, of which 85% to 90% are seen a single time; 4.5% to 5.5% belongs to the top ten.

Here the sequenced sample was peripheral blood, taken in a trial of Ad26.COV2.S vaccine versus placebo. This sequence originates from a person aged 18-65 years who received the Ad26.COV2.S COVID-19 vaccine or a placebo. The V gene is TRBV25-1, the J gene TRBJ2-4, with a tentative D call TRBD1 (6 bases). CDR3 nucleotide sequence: TGTGCCAGCAGTGCGCCCGACAGGTGGCAAAACATTCAGTACTTC. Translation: CASSAPDRWQNIQYF.